This T cell receptor (beta chain) derives from a study of response to subunit inactivated influenza vaccine. Whole-study results and caveats: A suggestion made by the authors is that each seasonal influenza vaccination recruits few new T cells.

This clonotype was detected a few times. Antigen specificity is unknown. TCRdb used MiXCR to reprocess the RT-PCR reads, holding one entry per CDR3 protein. The repertoire holds 600,000 to 850,000 distinct CDR3 sequences, 14% seen once, with 7.5% to 9% in the top ten. This receptor was taken from a man over 45 who received an inactivated influenza vaccine. The source was PBMCs from blood, collected roughly 15 days before vaccination.

CDR3 sequence (DNA): TGCAGTGCTAGAGACATTAGAATGGGACTAGTCGGTGAGCAGTACTTC. Translation: CSARDIRMGLVGEQYF. The chain couples TRBV20-1 to TRBJ2-7; 8 positions match TRBD2. After removal of 0 bases from V and 7 bases from J, the junction contained 14 bases not matched to a gene. The germline CDR1 and CDR2 sequences are DFQATT and SNEGSKA (reference sequence). The CDR3 contains 16 residues.